A selection of T cell receptor beta chains follows, all from one sample in a study of OX40 agonist ivuxolimab in advanced cancers. Generated by immunoSEQ multiplex PCR, the TCRdb table keeps only in-frame clones and is missing some. The repertoire has approximately 26,000 clones, approximately 83% of them found once; the top ten carry roughly 12%. The sequences come from CD4+ or CD8+ T cells sorted from blood, collected in a trial of the OX40 agonist ivuxolimab. The receptor source for this set is an adult with an advanced solid tumor such as melanoma, head and neck, liver or kidney cancer. Both conserved end residues are trimmed from each CDR3.

v_call	j_call	cdr3_aa
TRBV29-1	TRBJ2-7	SVEFAGAEQY
TRBV7-6	TRBJ1-1	ASSPIPEGVNTEAF
TRBV2	TRBJ2-3	ASRDSSTDTQY
TRBV6-1	TRBJ2-1	ASSADRVFNEQF
TRBV5-6	TRBJ2-1	ASSFGTAGSSYNEQF
TRBV6-5	TRBJ2-2	VAGAGELF
TRBV6-1	TRBJ2-7	ASRGSRQGGNEQY
TRBV11-2	TRBJ1-2	ASSFRQGFSYGYT
TRBV7-9	TRBJ2-7	ASRTSGPGSSYEQY
TRBV7-9	TRBJ1-3	ASSPTLSSGNTIY
TRBV18	TRBJ1-1	ASSPNEYTQNTEAF
TRBV18	TRBJ2-7	ASSHPDRGPYEQY
TRBV5-6	TRBJ1-2	ASSFAGGALGYT
TRBV5-6	TRBJ2-1	ASSLSLEWYEQF
TRBV5-1	TRBJ1-2	ASSLTPTSPYGYT
TRBV27	TRBJ1-6	ASSLFSGANNSPLH
TRBV18	TRBJ1-1	ASSQKGRMNTEAF
TRBV19	TRBJ2-3	ASSITPTDTQY
TRBV4-2	TRBJ1-2	ASSQESRHPPTGGYT
TRBV5-6	TRBJ2-2	ASSFEGWELF
TRBV4-1	TRBJ2-1	ASSQVAPGIPEQF
TRBV11-2	TRBJ1-1	ASSAIGQGIMNTEAF
TRBV5-1	TRBJ1-1	ASSLLPGQNTEAF
TRBV7-9	TRBJ1-2	ASSLVLGRGYGYT
TRBV6-5	TRBJ1-5	ASSPGPHNQPQH
TRBV5-6	TRBJ1-1	ASSLGPTGDAF
TRBV21-1	TRBJ2-7	ASIDRGAYEQY
TRBV6-5	TRBJ2-2	ASSIRTGRAGELF
TRBV7-9	TRBJ2-7	ASSESYEQY
TRBV4-2	TRBJ2-7	ASSREGSGEQY
TRBV5-1	TRBJ2-7	ASSLAGTDQY
TRBV2	TRBJ2-5	ASSARGQGKGETQY
TRBV7-6	TRBJ1-5	ASSPGGGGRVDQPQH
TRBV19	TRBJ1-1	ASSMGFGTEAF
TRBV14	TRBJ1-1	ASSQSHRVAGTEAF
TRBV2	TRBJ2-7	ASSPGGEQTYEQY
TRBV7-9	TRBJ2-1	ASSLGPDNEQF
TRBV29-1	TRBJ1-1	SVEDRVRMNTEAF
TRBV5-1	TRBJ1-4	ASSLGGQGLWEKLF
TRBV4-1	TRBJ2-7	ASSPTPLDRAYEQY
TRBV6-1	TRBJ2-7	ASSEGRAYEQY
TRBV6-1	TRBJ1-2	ASSEAAGQAGGYT
TRBV5-1	TRBJ2-7	ASSLGSDYSYEQY
TRBV6-1	TRBJ1-1	ASVGQGYTEAF
TRBV9	TRBJ2-7	ASSVAPLPKGLAGAPSYEQY
TRBV13	TRBJ2-1	ASSPQTSGGLSYNEQF
TRBV29-1	TRBJ1-2	SVGKEGGPNYGYT
TRBV6-1	TRBJ1-5	ASSERAVSNQPQH
TRBV11-2	TRBJ2-7	ASSPGQGESYEQY
TRBV5-1	TRBJ1-2	ASSLRPGLDRTLSGYT
TRBV19	TRBJ1-5	ASSIEGQGTQPQH
TRBV5-1	TRBJ2-7	ASSLGSGYEQY
TRBV9	TRBJ2-7	ASSPHRSSYEQY
TRBV7-9	TRBJ1-3	ASSQLKNGNTIY
TRBV6-1	TRBJ2-1	ASSEAGTYNEQF
TRBV6-5	TRBJ1-1	ASSRPSWTEAF
TRBV6-5	TRBJ1-1	ASSYTGGTEAF
TRBV19	TRBJ2-1	ASSISYHEQF
TRBV2	TRBJ2-5	ASSEKASGGAETQY